The 28 T cell receptor beta chains below were found in one sample sequenced in a study of T cell responses to AZD1222 COVID-19 vaccine. Data came from immunoSEQ multiplex PCR; TCRdb stores just in-frame clones and leaves some out. Of about 120,000 clones in the sample, about 86% were seen once. The sequencing used peripheral blood, collected on day 0 of AZD1222 vaccination. The receptors were sampled from an adult in good health.

The V gene is TRBV5-1, the J gene TRBJ2-1; D gene uncertain. Germline-derived CDR1 and CDR2 are SGHRS and YFSETQ. The CDR3 has 15 amino acids. V lost 5 bases to trimming and J lost 0 bases, with 12 bases between them. CDR3 loop: CASRGLLTSYNEQFF. The CDR3 DNA follows: TGCGCCAGCAGAGGATTGCTAACCTCCTACAATGAGCAGTTCTTC.

The V call is TRBV18, the J call TRBJ1-2, with D possibly matching TRBD1 (6 bases). The CDR3 spans 13 residues. V was clipped by 6 bases and J by 4 bases, with 12 bases between them. The germline V gene has CDR1 KGHSH and CDR2 LQKENI. CDR3 protein: CASSGQTTYGYTF. The CDR3 coding sequence is TGTGCCAGCTCCGGACAGACTACCTATGGCTACACCTTC.

This clone was picked up one time. The chain combines TRBV9 with TRBJ2-3, with 9 bases lining up with TRBD2. CDR3 size: 18 residues. V lost 0 bases to trimming and J lost 0 bases; unmatched junction nucleotides: 8. Germline V gene data show CDR1 as SGDLS and CDR2 as YYNGEE. The CDR3 loop reads CASSVASSSGVSTDTQYF. The CDR3 DNA sequence: TGTGCCAGCAGCGTAGCTTCCTCTAGCGGGGTTAGCACAGATACGCAGTATTTT.

The chain has TRBV4-1 and TRBJ2-3; D unresolved. Trimming cost V 2 bases and J 6 bases, with 9 bases left between them. In germline, CDR1 is MGHRA, CDR2 YSYEKL. The CDR3 length is 13 residues. CDR3 amino acids: CASSQRLGDTQYF. DNA of the CDR3: TGCGCCAGCAGCCAACGACTGGGGGATACGCAGTATTTT.

CDR3: CASSLSGTYSNQPQHF. In DNA form, the CDR3 reads TGTGCCAGCAGTTTATCAGGGACATATAGCAATCAGCCCCAGCATTTT. The rearrangement links TRBV27 to TRBJ1-5; possible D gene TRBD1, 6 bases. This CDR3 contains 16 residues. Between the trimmed V and J ends, which lost 0 bases and 0 bases, there was a span of 9 bases. Germline CDR1 MNHEY, CDR2 SMNVEV (reference sequence).

The chain combines TRBV18 with TRBJ2-2, with 7 bases lining up with TRBD1. Germline CDR1 reads KGHSH; CDR2 reads LQKENI. This CDR3 is 15 amino acids long. After removal of 1 base from V and 4 bases from J, the junction contained 3 bases not matched to a gene. The DNA for the CDR3 is TGTGCCAGCTCACCACGGGGACAGAGCACCGGGGAGCTGTTTTTT. Protein product: CASSPRGQSTGELFF. Based on the CDR3 plus reference TRBV18 and TRBJ2-2, the full variable domain is NAGVMQNPRHLVRRRGQEARLRCSPMKGHSHVYWYRQLPEEGLKFMVYLQKENIIDESGMPKERFSAEFPKEGPSILRIQQVVRGDSAAYFCASSPRGQSTGELFFGEGSRLTVL.

The V call is TRBV13, the J call TRBJ1-6, with 10 bases matching TRBD1. V shed 3 bases, J shed 7 bases, and the junction held 6 bases outside the gene matches. The CDR3 has 16 amino acids. CDR1 and CDR2 (germline): PRHDT, FYEKMQ (reference sequence). The DNA for the CDR3 is TGTGCCAGCAGCTTTTGGACAGGGGGGAGGAATTCACCCCTCCACTTT. Protein: CASSFWTGGRNSPLHF.

The V and J genes are TRBV5-1 and TRBJ2-5, with D unresolved. This CDR3 region has 11 residues. With 2 bases removed from V and 5 bases from J, the gap between germline ends came to 4 bases. Per germline, CDR1 SGHRS and CDR2 YFSETQ. CDR3 amino acids: CASSFKETQYF. DNA of the CDR3: TGCGCCAGCAGCTTTAAGGAGACCCAGTACTTC.

The chain uses TRBV7-4 and TRBJ1-2; D unresolved. Looked up from germline, CDR1 is SGHVT and CDR2 is SQSDAQ. Trimming pared 4 bases from V and 8 bases from J, leaving 5 bases between. The CDR3 sequence is 10 residues long. The CDR3 region has the DNA TGTGCCAGCAGCTCGGTGGGCTACACCTTC. Protein sequence: CASSSVGYTF.

V gene TRBV7-2 combines with J gene TRBJ1-2; 8 nucleotides match TRBD1. Trimming removed 5 bases from V and 10 bases from J; junction bases left unmatched: 9. Germline V gene sequence: CDR1 SGHTA, CDR2 FQGNSA. There are 13 residues in the CDR3. The CDR3 nucleotides are TGTGCCAGCAGCCCGCGGACAGGGACTGACTACACCTTC. This gives the protein CASSPRTGTDYTF.

V and J are TRBV27 and TRBJ1-4; no firm D call. The germline V gene encodes CDR1 MNHEY and CDR2 SMNVEV (reference sequence). The CDR3 loop spans 15 amino acids. V was pared by 2 bases and J by 7 bases, with 14 bases between. The CDR3 loop reads CASSLLGFESEKLFF. CDR3 sequence (DNA): TGTGCCAGCAGTTTACTGGGCTTTGAGAGTGAAAAACTGTTTTTT.

The rearrangement links TRBV18 to TRBJ2-3; D is unclear. Germline CDR1 is KGHSH and CDR2 is LQKENI. With 3 bases removed from V and 6 bases from J, the gap between germline ends came to 4 bases. The CDR3 contains 11 residues. As DNA, the CDR3 is TGTGCCAGCTCACCCATGGATACGCAGTATTTT. As protein: CASSPMDTQYF.

This sequence joins TRBV11-2 and TRBJ2-2, with TRBD2 identical over 8 bases. The ends lost 3 bases at V and 3 bases at J; junction bases unmatched: 3. This CDR3 has 15 residues. In germline, CDR1 is SGHAT, CDR2 FQNNGV. This CDR3 reads CASSFGGRYTGELFF. The CDR3 DNA follows: TGTGCCAGCAGCTTCGGCGGGAGGTACACCGGGGAGCTGTTTTTT.

The chain uses TRBV25-1 and TRBJ1-1, with a possible D match to TRBD1 (5 bases). V was pared by 4 bases and J by 6 bases, with 15 bases between. In germline, CDR1 is MGHDK, CDR2 SYGVNS. The CDR3 runs 14 residues. The CDR3 spells CASSGRWGTSEAFF. CDR3 DNA sequence: TGTGCCAGCAGTGGGCGTTGGGGGACGTCTGAAGCTTTCTTT.

CDR3 residues: CSVRTGGNTEAFF. The CDR3 DNA reads TGCAGCGTCAGGACAGGCGGGAACACTGAAGCTTTCTTT. The gene calls are TRBV29-1 and TRBJ1-1; 7 bases are shared with TRBD1. CDR3 size: 13 residues. J lost 1 base, V lost 6 bases, and 5 bases had no gene match. The V gene's germline CDR1 is SQVTM and CDR2 ANQGSEA.

A single count supports this clone. This sequence joins TRBV2 and TRBJ1-4; D unclear. This CDR3 comprises 14 residues. Trimming shortened V by 5 bases and J by 3 bases, and 10 bases separated the two germline ends. CDR1 and CDR2 from the germline V gene are SNHLY and FYNNEI. The CDR3 here is CASSLGRSNEKLFF. For the CDR3, the DNA is TGTGCCAGCAGTCTGGGGAGATCTAATGAAAAACTGTTTTTT.

The chain combines TRBV6-5 with TRBJ2-5; the D call may be TRBD1 or TRBD2 (5 bases each). Germline V gene sequence: CDR1 MNHEY, CDR2 SVGAGI. Trimming pared 6 bases from V and 4 bases from J, leaving 12 bases between. This CDR3 region has 13 residues. The CDR3 here is CASRGTKGETQYF. The CDR3 bases are TGTGCCAGCAGGGGGACCAAGGGAGAGACCCAGTACTTC.

This chain's CDR3 is CASSLLPPWSLAGGYEQYF. The CDR3 DNA reads as TGTGCCAGCAGTTTATTGCCGCCTTGGTCCCTAGCGGGGGGTTATGAGCAGTACTTC. The V call is TRBV27, the J call TRBJ2-7; 11 bases line up with TRBD2. From germline, CDR1 is MNHEY and CDR2 SMNVEV (reference sequence). The CDR3 runs 19 residues. With V trimmed by 1 base and J by 7 bases, 18 bases remained unmatched.

The genes are TRBV5-5 and TRBJ1-3; 7 nucleotides match TRBD1. V was clipped by 4 bases and J by 5 bases; unmatched bases: 9. The CDR3 totals 15 residues. The germline CDR1 and CDR2 sequences are SGHKS and YYEKEE (reference sequence). The CDR3 spells CASSARQGYRNTIYF. In nucleotides, the CDR3 is TGTGCCAGCAGCGCCCGACAGGGATACAGAAACACCATATATTTT.

This clone was observed a single time. This rearrangement joins TRBV7-9 to TRBJ2-5, with no clear D. The V end was cut by 1 base, the J end by 5 bases, with 8 bases between. This CDR3 contains 13 residues. The germline V gene encodes CDR1 SEHNR and CDR2 FQNEAQ (reference sequence). This CDR3 reads CASSLGSVETQYF. The CDR3 DNA follows: TGTGCCAGCAGCTTAGGGAGTGTGGAGACCCAGTACTTC. Combining the CDR3 with reference TRBV7-9 and TRBJ2-5 gives the whole variable domain DTGVSQNPRHKITKRGQNVTFRCDPISEHNRLYWYRQTLGQGPEFLTYFQNEAQLEKSRLLSDRFSAERPKGSFSTLEIQRTEQGDSAMYLCASSLGSVETQYFGPGTRLLVL.

This clone has only one observation. The rearrangement links TRBV5-1 to TRBJ1-1; no clear D gene. CDR1 SGHRS and CDR2 YFSETQ come from the germline V gene. Deletions cut 4 bases from V and 0 bases from J, with 7 bases between. The CDR3 covers 13 residues. The DNA of the CDR3 is TGCGCCAGCAGCCTAAATATGAACACTGAAGCTTTCTTT. Translated, it gives CASSLNMNTEAFF.

This clone was seen a handful of times. This chain uses TRBV3-1 (or the pseudogene TRBV3-2) with TRBJ2-7; D is possibly TRBD1 (6 bases). Germline V CDR1 and CDR2: LGHDT, YNNKEL (reference sequence). The CDR3 extends over 14 amino acids. Between the trimmed V and J ends, which lost 1 base and 1 base, there was a span of 8 bases. The chain's CDR3 is CASSQADRSYEQYF. Here the CDR3 DNA reads TGTGCCAGCAGCCAAGCAGACAGGTCCTACGAGCAGTACTTC.

The table lists this clone with a few counts. The chain uses TRBV11-2 and TRBJ1-2, with 7 nucleotides matching TRBD1. Losses at the gene ends were 5 bases for V and 8 bases for J; bases not matched to a gene: 17. The CDR3 contains 16 residues. Looked up from germline, CDR1 is SGHAT and CDR2 is FQNNGV. The CDR3 spells CASSPHQTPTGAGYTF. CDR3 DNA sequence: TGTGCCAGCAGCCCGCATCAGACTCCTACAGGGGCCGGCTACACCTTC.

The V and J genes are TRBV9 and TRBJ1-2, with 7 bases identical to TRBD1. V was pared by 3 bases and J by 5 bases, with 7 bases of the junction left unmatched. Germline V gene sequence: CDR1 SGDLS, CDR2 YYNGEE. This CDR3 spans 14 amino acids. The DNA of the CDR3 is TGTGCCAGCAGCGACGACAGGGCCGGGTATGGCTACACCTTC. Its translation: CASSDDRAGYGYTF.

This clone has more than one count but fewer than ten. This chain joins TRBV27 and TRBJ2-1, with D possibly being TRBD2 (7 bases). The CDR3 extends over 18 amino acids. Germline V gene lookup returns CDR1 MNHEY and CDR2 SMNVEV (reference sequence). V was clipped by 5 bases and J by 0 bases, with 20 bases between them. The CDR3 nucleotides are TGTGCCAGCAGTACCCAAGGTGGAGGGGGGGACTCCTACAATGAGCAGTTCTTC. Encoded protein: CASSTQGGGGDSYNEQFF.

The V gene is TRBV19, the J gene TRBJ2-7, with D possibly called TRBD1 or TRBD2 (5 bases each). V dropped 3 bases and J dropped 5 bases, with 17 bases sitting between them. Germline V gene data show CDR1 as LNHDA and CDR2 as SQIVND (reference sequence). This CDR3 comprises 15 residues. In DNA form, the CDR3 reads TGTGCCAGTAGTATCCCCCTCGGGGCTACGAACGAGCAGTACTTC. This sequence encodes CASSIPLGATNEQYF. The whole variable domain, filled in from reference TRBV19 and TRBJ2-7, reads DGGITQSPKYLFRKEGQNVTLSCEQNLNHDAMYWYRQDPGQGLRLIYYSQIVNDFQKGDIAEGYSVSREKKESFPLTVTSAQKNPTAFYLCASSIPLGATNEQYFGPGTRLTVT.

This clone has just a few counts. The chain employs TRBV6-1 and TRBJ1-3; a weak D match, TRBD1 (5 bases). This CDR3 is 15 amino acids long. The germline gives CDR1 MNHNS, CDR2 SASEGT. V was pared by 3 bases and J by 4 bases, with 13 bases between. CDR3 nucleotides: TGTGCCAGCAGTGATGGGGGTTTCCAGGGAAACACCATATATTTT. It translates to CASSDGGFQGNTIYF.

Comments on this clone: This CDR3 is missing its conserved last phenylalanine or tryptophan, likely due to a read error. The DNA is left out, because the CDR3 cannot be placed on it with certainty; the CDR3 is given as TCRdb lists it. This chain connects TRBV7-3 to TRBJ2-7; no DNA check was done on the table's D call, TRBD2. From its first to its last residue, the CDR3 has 11 amino acids. CDR1 is SGHTA and CDR2 is FQGTGA in the germline V gene. CDR3 in amino acids: CASSPIVREEK.